This paragraph covers one T cell receptor beta chain sequence. Its antigen is currently unknown. Germline values: CDR1 SEHNR, CDR2 FQNEAQ (reference sequence). This CDR3 has 15 amino acids. With 5 bases clipped from V and 6 bases from J, the junction kept 9 bases outside the gene matches. Oncomine TCR Beta short-read sequencing was applied to DNA from cultured CD4+ T cells. Investigators obtained genomic DNA by extraction from cultured CD4+ T cells. TCRdb recomputed calls from the PCR reads with MiXCR, one row per CDR3 protein. Of about 6,800 distinct CDR3 sequences listed, around 51% are singletons. These data come from a study of vaccination and CD4 T cells after COVID-19. Whole-study context: Two of the convalescents were Hispanic, and the group consisted of six males and four females.

Treatment given: roughly 10-day PBMC culture with coronavirus spike peptide pools or control peptides (ViraFEST assay). CD4+ T cells of the unexposed donor were collected before the COVID-19 pandemic (2011-2018). The specimen sequenced was CD4+ T cells from blood, cultured in vitro. The TCR comes from a human donor in good health. The gene calls are TRBV7-9 and TRBJ2-1; 8 positions agree with TRBD2. In DNA, the CDR3 is TGTGCCAGCAGCCCCACTGCGGGAGGAGGCAATGAGCAGTTCTTC. It yields the protein CASSPTAGGGNEQFF.